This entry lists 8 T cell receptor beta chains sequenced from one sample in a study of blood T cell repertoires in COVID-19. Assay used: immunoSEQ multiplex PCR; TCRdb lists only in-frame clones, some missing. Of 15,000 to 20,000 clones in the sample, about 81% were seen once. Specimen: peripheral blood. All receptors come from a man in his 60s with acute or convalescent COVID-19.

V usage is TRBV5-1 and J usage is TRBJ2-1; D may be TRBD1 (6 bases). Trimming took 4 bases from V and 9 from J, leaving 17 bases between them. The CDR3 consists of 14 residues. Germline CDR1 SGHRS, CDR2 YFSETQ. This CDR3 reads CASSTSQGAGEQFF. CDR3 sequence (DNA): TGCGCCAGCAGCACCTCACAGGGTGCGGGTGAGCAGTTCTTC.

The chain employs TRBV6-1 and TRBJ1-4; the D gene is possibly TRBD1 (6 bases). Trimming stripped 4 bases from V and 3 bases from J, with 18 bases between. This CDR3 is built from 17 residues. Germline loops: CDR1 MNHNS, CDR2 SASEGT. The CDR3: CASSATVQGPANEKLFF. The CDR3 DNA is TGTGCCAGCAGTGCGACTGTACAGGGTCCAGCTAATGAAAAACTGTTTTTT.

The V call is TRBV19, the J call TRBJ1-4; TRBD1 aligns across 8 bases. CDR3 size: 14 residues. Germline V gene lookup returns CDR1 LNHDA and CDR2 SQIVND (reference sequence). With V trimmed by 5 bases and J by 7 bases, 6 bases remained unmatched. Here the CDR3 DNA reads TGTGCCAGTAGTCCTCAGGGGGCGGGTGAAAAACTGTTTTTT. Its translation is CASSPQGAGEKLFF.

Only one count was recorded for this clone. The rearrangement links TRBV27 to TRBJ2-2, with 10 positions matching TRBD2. V was clipped by 3 bases and J by 1 base; unmatched bases: 8. Germline CDR1 and CDR2: MNHEY and SMNVEV (reference sequence). CDR3 length equals 18 residues. In DNA form, the CDR3 reads TGTGCCAGCAGTTTTAGGGATAGCGGGGGGTTGAACACCGGGGAGCTGTTTTTT. Translated: CASSFRDSGGLNTGELFF.

This rearrangement joins TRBV7-2 to TRBJ1-1; no definite D call. CDR1 SGHTA and CDR2 FQGNSA come from the germline V gene. V was trimmed by 6 bases and J by 4 bases, leaving 12 bases between them. The CDR3 is made up of 13 amino acids. The CDR3 nucleotides are TGTGCCAGCAGTTCCGACATGTTCACTGAAGCTTTCTTT. Protein sequence: CASSSDMFTEAFF.

This sequence joins TRBV6-1 and TRBJ2-7; tentative D call: TRBD2 (5 bases). V was clipped by 2 bases and J by 8 bases, with 16 bases between them. CDR1 is MNHNS and CDR2 is SASEGT in the germline V gene. This CDR3 contains 14 residues. The CDR3 DNA reads TGTGCCAGCAGTGAACCTAGCCTCACGCCCAAGCAGTACTTC. Protein product: CASSEPSLTPKQYF.

The J gene is TRBJ2-5, the V gene TRBV29-1; 9 nucleotides agree with TRBD2. The CDR3 loop spans 16 amino acids. CDR1 is SQVTM and CDR2 is ANQGSEA in the germline V gene. After removal of 2 bases from V and 5 bases from J, the junction contained 12 bases not matched to a gene. DNA of the CDR3: TGCAGCGTTGAAAGGCGGTTCCCTAGCGGGGCGGAGACCCAGTACTTC. Its translation is CSVERRFPSGAETQYF.

The chain is built from TRBV24-1 and TRBJ2-3; the D gene is possibly TRBD1 (6 bases). This CDR3 is 16 amino acids long. The V and J ends lost 3 bases and 3 bases respectively, with 15 bases between them. Per the germline V gene, CDR1 is KGHDR and CDR2 is SFDVKD. The CDR3 loop reads CATSDPQGKGTDTQYF. CDR3 nucleotides: TGTGCCACCAGTGATCCCCAGGGGAAAGGGACAGATACGCAGTATTTT.